Presented here are 29 T cell receptor beta chains from one specimen sequenced in a study of cytomegalovirus exposure and HLA in healthy donors. The PCR had 60 Vbeta and 13 Jbeta primers. Only in-frame clones appear in the TCRdb table, and some are missing; sequencing was by immunoSEQ multiplex PCR. The sample records 65,000 to 95,000 clones, about 79% being singletons. Sample: PBMCs. These receptors were taken from a male donor in good health and CMV-seropositive.

J is TRBJ2-3 and V is TRBV6-6, with D possibly matching TRBD2 (6 bases). Trimming took off 7 bases at V and 4 bases at J, with 18 bases between the two ends. CDR3 length: 15 residues. CDR1 is MNHNY, CDR2 SVGAGI, per germline (reference sequence). The DNA of the CDR3 is TGTGCCAGCACCTCACGGAGGGCCTTTTCAGATACGCAGTATTTT. This encodes CASTSRRAFSDTQYF.

This chain links TRBV14 with TRBJ1-2; 8 bases fit TRBD1. The CDR3 runs to 15 residues. Trimming removed 4 bases from V and 3 bases from J; junction bases left unmatched: 7. The germline gives CDR1 SGHDN, CDR2 FVKESK. The CDR3 region has the DNA TGTGCCAGCAGCCTTCAGGACAGGGTATACTATGGCTACACCTTC. This codes for CASSLQDRVYYGYTF.

CDR3 DNA: TGTGCTAGTGGTCCCATCGGCGGGGAGACCCAGTACTTC. Its translation is CASGPIGGETQYF. The V and J genes are TRBV12-5 and TRBJ2-5; D is perhaps TRBD2 (5 bases). Trimming left V 5 bases short and J 5 bases short, with 12 bases between. The CDR3 length is 13 residues. Germline CDR1 reads LGHNT; CDR2 reads FRNRAP.

The chain recombines TRBV9 with TRBJ1-6, with a possible D match to TRBD1 (6 bases). Germline values: CDR1 SGDLS, CDR2 YYNGEE. The CDR3 totals 16 residues. V lost 0 bases and J lost 8, with 15 bases in between. CDR3 nucleotides: TGTGCCAGCAGCGTAGGACTTACCAGGGGTCATTCACCCCTCCACTTT. Protein product: CASSVGLTRGHSPLHF. Supplemented by reference TRBV9 and TRBJ1-6, the full variable domain reads DSGVTQTPKHLITATGQRVTLRCSPRSGDLSVYWYQQSLDQGLQFLIQYYNGEERAKGNILERFSAQQFPDLHSELNLSSLELGDSALYFCASSVGLTRGHSPLHFGNGTRLTVT.

The chain joins TRBV28 to TRBJ1-5; the D gene is possibly TRBD1 (5 bases). CDR1 MDHEN and CDR2 SYDVKM come from the germline V gene. V dropped 2 bases and J dropped 5 bases, with 13 bases sitting between them. The CDR3 covers 15 residues. The CDR3 nucleotides are TGTGCCAGCAGTTTAACTATGGGGCCCGATCAGCCCCAGCATTTT. Amino acid sequence: CASSLTMGPDQPQHF.

The V call is TRBV9, the J call TRBJ1-2, with D tentatively TRBD1 (5 bases). Germline assignment: CDR1 SGDLS and CDR2 YYNGEE. V lost 0 bases to trimming and J lost 9 bases, with 18 bases between them. The CDR3 loop spans 15 amino acids. As DNA, the CDR3 is TGTGCCAGCAGCGTAGGCTACAGGCCTCCGTTTAGCTACACCTTC. Protein sequence: CASSVGYRPPFSYTF.

The CDR3 here is CASSLAASPAELFF. The CDR3 bases are TGTGCCAGCAGCTTAGCAGCTAGTCCGGCGGAGCTGTTTTTT. The chain combines TRBV11-2 with TRBJ2-2; D is unresolved. The CDR3 totals 14 residues. CDR1 and CDR2 (germline): SGHAT, FQNNGV. The V end was cut by 1 base, the J end by 10 bases, with 13 bases between.

This clone was counted between two and nine times. The CDR3 is CASSYSSVRNTEAFF. The CDR3 nucleotides read TGTGCCAGCAGTTACTCGTCGGTACGGAACACTGAAGCTTTCTTT. The V gene is TRBV6-5, the J gene TRBJ1-1; D is uncertain. This CDR3 is 15 amino acids long. The V end lost 0 bases, the J end lost 1 base, and 9 bases lay between the germline ends. Germline V gene lookup returns CDR1 MNHEY and CDR2 SVGAGI.

Concerning this clone: Relative to the germline gene, one junction end is altered; a read error may explain this. The chain is built from TRBV7-7 and TRBJ2-2, with 9 bases identical to TRBD1. From germline, CDR1 is SSHAT and CDR2 FNYEAQ (reference sequence). The CDR3 contains 17 residues. In DNA, the CDR3 is TGTGCTAGCAGCTTCACAGGGGGCGGCTCGAACACCGGGGAGCTGTTTTTT. Its protein product is CASSFTGGGSNTGELFF.

J is TRBJ1-4 and V is TRBV7-6; no clear D. There are 16 residues in the CDR3. The V and J ends lost 5 bases and 7 bases respectively, with 20 bases between them. Germline loops: CDR1 SGHVS, CDR2 FNYEAQ. CDR3 in amino acids: CASSTNSGRGSEKLFF. The CDR3 DNA reads as TGTGCCAGCAGCACCAACTCCGGGAGAGGGAGTGAAAAACTGTTTTTT.

This chain links TRBV27 with TRBJ1-2, with 11 bases identical to TRBD1. Looked up from germline, CDR1 is MNHEY and CDR2 is SMNVEV (reference sequence). V shed 3 bases, J shed 8 bases, and the junction held 5 bases outside the gene matches. This CDR3 contains 14 residues. The CDR3 nucleotides read TGTGCCAGCAGTTTGCGGACAGGGGGCAGGGGCTACACCTTC. It yields the protein CASSLRTGGRGYTF.

The chain recombines TRBV21-1 with TRBJ1-5; the table's D call, TRBD1, was not checked against the DNA. TRBV21-1 is flagged as a pseudogene. This CDR3 spans 14 amino acids. The CDR3 is CAGSQGQCNQPQHF. Here the CDR3 DNA reads TGTGCCGGAAGTCAGGGCCAGTGCAATCAGCCCCAGCATTTT.

The V gene is TRBV6-5, the J gene TRBJ2-5; D is possibly TRBD1 (6 bases). The J call is uncertain, as TRBJ2-7 better fits the DNA end. Germline assignment: CDR1 MNHEY and CDR2 SVGAGI. CDR3 length: 16 amino acids. CDR3 coding DNA: TGTGCCAGCAGTTACTCGCTCCAGGACAGCGCCTACGAGCAGTACTTC. Translated: CASSYSLQDSAYEQYF.

The chain combines TRBV5-6 with TRBJ2-1, with TRBD2 matching 10 bases. CDR3 length: 15 residues. The junction had 8 bases not matched to a gene; V was cut back by 6 bases and J by 5 bases. The germline gives CDR1 SGHDT, CDR2 YYEEEE. CDR3 bases: TGTGCCAGCACCCTCGGGCTAGCGGGAGACAATGAGCAGTTCTTC. It specifies CASTLGLAGDNEQFF.

V is TRBV28 and J is TRBJ2-1, with a tentative D call TRBD2 (6 bases). Germline-derived CDR1 and CDR2 are MDHEN and SYDVKM. The CDR3 length is 15 residues. The germline V and J ends were trimmed by 3 bases and 6 bases, with 15 bases remaining between them. The CDR3: CASSLGGLNSNEQFF. CDR3 in DNA: TGTGCCAGCAGTTTGGGGGGACTCAACTCCAATGAGCAGTTCTTC.

This sequence joins TRBV10-2 and TRBJ2-3; 10 bases line up with TRBD2. V was pared by 4 bases and J by 2 bases, with 3 bases of the junction left unmatched. There are 15 residues in the CDR3. Looked up from germline, CDR1 is WSHSY and CDR2 is SAAADI. CDR3 sequence: CASSAAGGITDTQYF. In nucleotides, the CDR3 is TGCGCCAGCAGTGCAGCGGGGGGGATCACAGATACGCAGTATTTT.

This rearrangement joins TRBV30 to TRBJ1-5; D gene uncertain. Germline assignment: CDR1 GTSNPN and CDR2 SVGIG (reference sequence). The CDR3 length is 11 residues. With 1 base removed from V and 9 bases from J, the gap between germline ends came to 7 bases. The CDR3 loop reads CAWSAGGPQHF. The DNA of the CDR3 is TGTGCCTGGAGTGCCGGCGGGCCCCAGCATTTT.

The chain uses TRBV6-6 and TRBJ1-2; D is unresolved. This CDR3 is built from 15 residues. Looked up from germline, CDR1 is MNHNY and CDR2 is SVGAGI (reference sequence). Trimming took off 4 bases at V and 8 bases at J, with 20 bases between the two ends. CDR3 sequence (DNA): TGTGCCAGCAGTTCCCACGACGGCCCGACCAGGGGCTACACCTTC. It yields the protein CASSSHDGPTRGYTF.

The chain has TRBV4-1 and TRBJ2-1, with D perhaps TRBD2 (6 bases). V shed 6 bases and J shed 5 bases, with 20 bases lying between them. CDR1 is MGHRA, CDR2 YSYEKL, per germline. The CDR3 spans 16 residues. The CDR3, as DNA: TGCGCCAGCAGTCGAGGACCTAGGGGAGGACACAATGAGCAGTTCTTC. The encoded protein is CASSRGPRGGHNEQFF.

The chain uses TRBV6-1 and TRBJ1-1; D unclear. Germline V CDR1 and CDR2: MNHNS, SASEGT. Trimming left V 8 bases short and J 0 bases short, with 10 bases between. This CDR3 spans 13 amino acids. The CDR3 protein is CASGGQLNTEAFF. In DNA form, the CDR3 reads TGTGCCAGCGGCGGGCAGTTGAACACTGAAGCTTTCTTT.

This clone appeared a few times. The genes are TRBV10-3 and TRBJ1-2; perhaps TRBD1 as D (5 bases). The V gene's germline CDR1 is ENHRY and CDR2 SYGVKD. The CDR3 spans 11 residues. Trimming took 9 bases from V and 6 from J, leaving 11 bases between them. CDR3 region: CAMGGVNGYTF. The CDR3 region has the DNA TGTGCCATGGGAGGGGTGAATGGCTACACCTTC.

The rearrangement joins TRBV7-7 to TRBJ2-5, with D hard to call. This CDR3 comprises 14 residues. CDR1 is SSHAT, CDR2 FNYEAQ, per germline (reference sequence). V shed 6 bases and J shed 3 bases, with 14 bases lying between them. The CDR3 DNA reads TGTGCCAGCAGTGAGAGACTCGGAGAAGAGACCCAGTACTTC. The encoded protein is CASSERLGEETQYF.

This chain connects TRBV5-4 to TRBJ1-4, with 8 bases fitting TRBD1. This CDR3 has 14 amino acids. Trimming removed 4 bases from V and 6 bases from J; junction bases left unmatched: 5. CDR1 is SGHNT and CDR2 is YYREEE in the germline V gene (reference sequence). In nucleotides, the CDR3 is TGTGCCAGCAGCCCTGGGACAGGCTATGAAAAACTGTTTTTT. Amino acids: CASSPGTGYEKLFF.

The V gene is TRBV5-6, the J gene TRBJ2-3; D possibly corresponds to TRBD2 (6 bases). This CDR3 comprises 16 residues. Trimming took 3 bases from V and 1 from J, leaving 15 bases between them. Looked up from germline, CDR1 is SGHDT and CDR2 is YYEEEE. The chain's CDR3 is CASSWPPASGTDTQYF. The CDR3 DNA is TGTGCCAGCAGCTGGCCGCCAGCTAGCGGCACAGATACGCAGTATTTT.

The CDR3 nucleotides are TGTGCCTGGACAGGGGGCGGTAATCAGCCCCAGCATTTT. Translation gives CAWTGGGNQPQHF. The chain carries TRBV30 and TRBJ1-5, with 8 bases aligning to TRBD1. The CDR3 runs 13 residues. Germline CDR1 GTSNPN, CDR2 SVGIG (reference sequence). Germline trimming cut 4 bases from V and 4 bases from J; bases unmatched to any gene: 3.

The rearrangement joins TRBV5-5 to TRBJ1-5; 11 nucleotides line up with TRBD1. The J segment lost 4 bases and the V segment lost 2 bases, leaving 5 bases of the junction unmatched. CDR1 is SGHKS and CDR2 is YYEKEE in the germline V gene (reference sequence). The length of the CDR3 is 16 residues. The chain's CDR3 is CASSLTWDRGNQPQHF. CDR3 in DNA: TGTGCCAGCAGCTTAACGTGGGACAGGGGGAATCAGCCCCAGCATTTT.

V is TRBV27 and J is TRBJ1-5; TRBD1 agrees at 8 bases. Germline values: CDR1 MNHEY, CDR2 SMNVEV (reference sequence). V lost 10 bases to trimming and J lost 5 bases; unmatched junction nucleotides: 13. There are 15 residues in the CDR3. The CDR3 DNA follows: TGTGCCACTTGGCCAGGACAGGGTTTCGATCAGCCCCAGCATTTT. Translation: CATWPGQGFDQPQHF.

The CDR3 nucleotides read TGTGCCACCGTTCCCGCGGTCGGTACGCAGTATTTT. Translating gives CATVPAVGTQYF. J is TRBJ2-3 and V is TRBV19, with no clear D. Germline CDR1 and CDR2: LNHDA and SQIVND (reference sequence). Trimming shortened V by 10 bases and J by 8 bases, and 16 bases separated the two germline ends. The CDR3 covers 12 residues.

The rearrangement uses TRBV28 and TRBJ2-7; 7 bases line up with TRBD1. Trimming cost V 5 bases and J 3 bases; bases outside gene matches: 13. The CDR3 has 16 residues. CDR1 and CDR2 from the germline V gene are MDHEN and SYDVKM. CDR3 nucleotide sequence: TGTGCCAGCAGTCTTACGGGACAGTTCATCCACTACGAGCAGTACTTC. Protein sequence: CASSLTGQFIHYEQYF.